A single sample is the source of the 32 T cell receptor beta chains below, sequenced in a study of T cell responses to AZD1222 COVID-19 vaccine. Profiled with immunoSEQ multiplex PCR; TCRdb holds only in-frame clones, not every one. The sample contains approximately 270,000 clones, around 92% of which appear only once. Material: peripheral blood, obtained 28 days after the second AZD1222 dose. These receptors originate from an adult who received the AZD1222 COVID-19 vaccine.

This chain uses TRBV5-1 with TRBJ2-6, with D perhaps matching TRBD1 (5 bases). The CDR3 is made up of 15 amino acids. Trimming removed 4 bases at V and 4 bases at J, with 12 bases between. Germline V gives CDR1 SGHRS, CDR2 YFSETQ. The CDR3 region is CASSQQDHGANVLTF. The CDR3 DNA follows: TGCGCCAGCAGCCAACAGGATCACGGGGCCAACGTCCTGACTTTC.

Of note for this clone: In the same sample, other DNA sequences code for this CDR3. This chain uses TRBV5-1 with TRBJ2-7, with D unresolved. Per germline, CDR1 SGHRS and CDR2 YFSETQ. The CDR3 runs 11 residues. V gave up 3 bases and J gave up 1 base, with 2 bases separating them. CDR3 bases: TGCGCCAGCAGCTCTTCCTACGAGCAGTACTTC. Translating it yields CASSSSYEQYF.

The chain combines TRBV3-1 (or the pseudogene TRBV3-2) with TRBJ2-4; no clear D gene. The CDR3 covers 13 residues. The germline V gene has CDR1 LGHDT and CDR2 YNNKEL (reference sequence). V dropped 1 base and J dropped 7 bases, with 8 bases sitting between them. In DNA form, the CDR3 reads TGTGCCAGCAGCCAAGCCGGTCGGAACATTCAGTACTTC. Translating it yields CASSQAGRNIQYF.

The chain carries TRBV11-3 and TRBJ2-1; D is perhaps TRBD1 or TRBD2 (6 bases each). This CDR3 comprises 13 residues. The V gene lost 4 bases and the J gene lost 14 bases, with 18 bases spanning the gap. Per the germline V gene, CDR1 is SGHNT and CDR2 is YENEEA. CDR3 protein: CASSSGGSRGKFF. CDR3 sequence (DNA): TGTGCCAGCAGCTCCGGGGGCAGTAGGGGAAAGTTCTTC.

The rearrangement links TRBV5-4 to TRBJ2-7; D is unresolved. Germline CDR1 is SGHNT and CDR2 is YYREEE (reference sequence). V dropped 0 bases and J dropped 3 bases, with 4 bases sitting between them. The CDR3 spans 12 residues. In DNA, the CDR3 is TGTGCCAGCAGCTTGGACCACTACGAGCAGTACTTC. This translates into CASSLDHYEQYF.

The chain couples TRBV6-6 to TRBJ2-7; 11 bases map to TRBD1. The CDR3 loop spans 15 amino acids. With 5 bases clipped from V and 5 bases from J, the junction kept 8 bases outside the gene matches. Per the germline V gene, CDR1 is MNHNY and CDR2 is SVGAGI (reference sequence). The CDR3 DNA is TGTGCCAGCAGTCCGACGGACAGGGGGCTCGACGAGCAGTACTTC. This gives the protein CASSPTDRGLDEQYF.

This chain joins TRBV5-6 and TRBJ2-7, with D maybe TRBD1 (5 bases). Trimming left V 5 bases short and J 0 bases short, with 12 bases between. The CDR3 has 14 amino acids. Germline V gives CDR1 SGHDT, CDR2 YYEEEE. DNA of the CDR3: TGTGCCAGCAGACCCCAGGGAAACTCCTACGAGCAGTACTTC. Amino acids: CASRPQGNSYEQYF.

V is TRBV6-5 and J is TRBJ1-6; D might be TRBD1 (6 bases). Trimming cost V 6 bases and J 8 bases, with 14 bases left between them. Germline V gives CDR1 MNHEY, CDR2 SVGAGI. CDR3 size: 14 residues. CDR3 DNA: TGTGCCAGCAGAGAGGGGGGGAATGATTCACCCCTCCACTTT. The encoded protein is CASREGGNDSPLHF.

This clone was recorded once. V is TRBV10-3 and J is TRBJ1-2; D gene unclear. Trimming stripped 2 bases from V and 0 bases from J, with 7 bases between. This CDR3 contains 14 residues. Germline CDR1 ENHRY, CDR2 SYGVKD. Written as DNA, the CDR3 is TGTGCCATCAGTGAGGGCTTATCTAACTATGGCTACACCTTC. This gives the protein CAISEGLSNYGYTF.

The chain combines TRBV27 with TRBJ1-2; no clear D gene. Trimming shortened V by 3 bases and J by 0 bases, and 5 bases separated the two germline ends. This CDR3 contains 13 residues. Germline V lookup: CDR1 MNHEY, CDR2 SMNVEV (reference sequence). The CDR3 here is CASSLGTNYGYTF. CDR3 DNA sequence: TGTGCCAGCAGTTTGGGGACTAACTATGGCTACACCTTC.

J is TRBJ2-2 and V is TRBV5-1; 7 nucleotides line up with TRBD2. This CDR3 region has 15 residues. Germline V gene sequence: CDR1 SGHRS, CDR2 YFSETQ. V shed 0 bases, J shed 7 bases, and the junction held 6 bases outside the gene matches. The CDR3 DNA reads as TGCGCCAGCAGCTTGGGCGGGAGCCCGGGCGGGGAGCTGTTTTTT. Its translation is CASSLGGSPGGELFF.

CDR3 protein: CASSQGNNSPLHF. CDR3 nucleotide sequence: TGTGCCAGTAGTCAAGGGAATAATTCACCCCTCCACTTT. This chain connects TRBV19 to TRBJ1-6, with D unresolved. Trimming took 5 bases from V and 5 from J, leaving 7 bases between them. This CDR3 is built from 13 residues. Looked up from germline, CDR1 is LNHDA and CDR2 is SQIVND (reference sequence).

In its sample, this clone was seen a few times. The rearrangement joins TRBV5-1 to TRBJ2-5; 7 bases fit TRBD2. Per germline, CDR1 SGHRS and CDR2 YFSETQ. This CDR3 is built from 14 residues. The V segment lost 4 bases and the J segment 2 bases; nucleotides outside the gene matches: 5. CDR3 loop: CASSPGTTQETQYF. CDR3 sequence (DNA): TGCGCCAGCAGCCCAGGGACTACGCAAGAGACCCAGTACTTC.

The table lists this clone with a count of one. V is TRBV5-6 and J is TRBJ2-3, with 7 positions matching TRBD2. With 2 bases clipped from V and 0 bases from J, the junction kept 6 bases outside the gene matches. The CDR3 is made up of 16 amino acids. Per germline, CDR1 SGHDT and CDR2 YYEEEE. The CDR3 coding sequence is TGTGCCAGCAGCTTCAGCCTAGCGGCCAGCACAGATACGCAGTATTTT. This encodes CASSFSLAASTDTQYF.

The genes are TRBV28 and TRBJ2-7, with D perhaps TRBD2 (5 bases). The ends were cut back, 6 bases at V and 4 bases at J, with 10 bases in the middle. Germline V gene sequence: CDR1 MDHEN, CDR2 SYDVKM. This CDR3 comprises 12 residues. CDR3: CASSVEGYEQYF. CDR3 nucleotide sequence: TGTGCCAGCAGCGTCGAGGGTTACGAGCAGTACTTC. Drawing the rest from reference TRBV28 and TRBJ2-7, the complete variable domain is DVKVTQSSRYLVKRTGEKVFLECVQDMDHENMFWYRQDPGLGLRLIYFSYDVKMKEKGDIPEGYSVSREKKERFSLILESASTNQTSMYLCASSVEGYEQYFGPGTRLTVT.

On this clone: Relative to the germline gene, one junction end is altered; a read error may explain this. This rearrangement joins TRBV5-1 to TRBJ1-3; D gene ambiguous. The CDR3 is 17 residues long. Germline values: CDR1 SGHRS, CDR2 YFSETQ. CDR3 in DNA: TGCGCCAGCAGCAGCGGCCGTCGGTCAAACTCTGGGAACACCATATATTTT. It yields the protein CASSSGRRSNSGNTIYF.

Concerning this clone: Other nucleotide sequences from this sample produce the same CDR3. This CDR3 is CASRGDTQYF. The DNA for the CDR3 is TGTGCCAGCAGGGGAGATACGCAGTATTTT. V is TRBV28 and J is TRBJ2-3; no firm D call. The CDR3 is 10 residues long. With 6 bases removed from V and 5 bases from J, the gap between germline ends came to 3 bases. The germline gives CDR1 MDHEN, CDR2 SYDVKM.

The CDR3 DNA reads TGCGCCAGCAGCCAAGATGCCAGTGTATTCAACGAGCAGTACTTC. Translating it yields CASSQDASVFNEQYF. The chain has TRBV4-1 and TRBJ2-7; D gene unclear. This CDR3 contains 15 residues. V was clipped by 0 bases and J by 5 bases, with 14 bases between them. Germline V gives CDR1 MGHRA, CDR2 YSYEKL.

The chain couples TRBV29-1 to TRBJ1-2; D is unresolved. This CDR3 has 12 amino acids. The germline V gene encodes CDR1 SQVTM and CDR2 ANQGSEA. V lost 3 bases and J 0 bases, leaving 5 bases between the germline ends. DNA of the CDR3: TGCAGCGTTGAGACCACTAACTATGGCTACACCTTC. The encoded protein is CSVETTNYGYTF.

CDR3 nucleotides: TGTGCCAGCAGTGAATCGGGGGCAGGGGTTAATCAGCCCCAGCATTTT. Its protein is CASSESGAGVNQPQHF. This chain links TRBV25-1 with TRBJ1-5; possibly TRBD1 for D (6 bases). The CDR3 runs 16 residues. The germline CDR1 and CDR2 sequences are MGHDK and SYGVNS. V lost 1 base to trimming and J lost 4 bases, with 14 bases between them.

The chain has TRBV10-2 and TRBJ2-3; D not resolved. Trimming took 2 bases from V and 4 from J, leaving 7 bases between them. The V gene's germline CDR1 is WSHSY and CDR2 SAAADI. This CDR3 comprises 13 residues. Here the CDR3 reads CASSETAADTQYF. The CDR3 region has the DNA TGCGCCAGCAGTGAGACTGCAGCAGATACGCAGTATTTT.

The rearrangement joins TRBV5-1 to TRBJ1-1; no reliable D call. This CDR3 comprises 15 residues. Germline V gene data show CDR1 as SGHRS and CDR2 as YFSETQ. The germline V and J ends were trimmed by 0 bases and 1 base, with 10 bases remaining between them. The CDR3 DNA sequence: TGCGCCAGCAGCTTGGAGAGCGGCGGGAACACTGAAGCTTTCTTT. Protein sequence: CASSLESGGNTEAFF.

V and J are TRBV2 and TRBJ2-1, with 8 positions matching TRBD2. V shed 6 bases, J shed 7 bases, and the junction held 5 bases outside the gene matches. CDR1 SNHLY and CDR2 FYNNEI come from the germline V gene. This CDR3 comprises 13 residues. CDR3 amino acids: CASRREGWNEQFF. The DNA for the CDR3 is TGTGCCAGCAGACGGGAGGGTTGGAATGAGCAGTTCTTC.

The chain recombines TRBV11-1 with TRBJ2-7, with D perhaps matching TRBD1 or TRBD2 (6 bases each). V lost 4 bases and J 4 bases, leaving 11 bases between the germline ends. Germline CDR1 SGHAT, CDR2 FQDESV (reference sequence). This CDR3 region has 13 residues. Written as DNA, the CDR3 is TGTGCCAGCAGCTGGGGGCGGGGATACGAGCAGTACTTC. Translation gives CASSWGRGYEQYF.

The V gene is TRBV3-1 (or the pseudogene TRBV3-2), the J gene TRBJ1-5, with a tentative D call TRBD1 (5 bases). The germline gives CDR1 LGHDT, CDR2 YNNKEL (reference sequence). CDR3 length: 14 amino acids. Trimming removed 5 bases from V and 0 bases from J, with 8 bases in between. The DNA for the CDR3 is TGTGCCAGCAGCTTTGGGGGTAGCAATCAGCCCCAGCATTTT. Protein sequence: CASSFGGSNQPQHF.

J is TRBJ2-1 and V is TRBV15, with TRBD1 matching over 10 bases. With 1 base clipped from V and 7 bases from J, the junction kept 4 bases outside the gene matches. Germline V gene sequence: CDR1 LNHNV, CDR2 YYDKDF (reference sequence). This CDR3 contains 15 residues. CDR3 DNA: TGTGCCACCAGCAGAGGGGGACAGGGGAGTAATGAGCAGTTCTTC. Encoded protein: CATSRGGQGSNEQFF.

The chain carries TRBV15 and TRBJ2-7, with D unresolved. This CDR3 spans 12 amino acids. V shed 1 base and J shed 3 bases, with 4 bases lying between them. CDR1 is LNHNV and CDR2 is YYDKDF in the germline V gene (reference sequence). The CDR3 here is CATSRGIYEQYF. The CDR3 DNA reads as TGTGCCACCAGCAGAGGCATCTACGAGCAGTACTTC.

This clone was seen more than once but under ten times. The chain is built from TRBV2 and TRBJ1-5; D might be TRBD1 (5 bases). V was cut by 4 bases and J by 0 bases, with 13 bases left in between. The CDR3 contains 16 residues. Germline V gene sequence: CDR1 SNHLY, CDR2 FYNNEI. The CDR3 bases are TGTGCCAGCAGTGGAATGGCAGGGATTAGCAATCAGCCCCAGCATTTT. It codes for CASSGMAGISNQPQHF.

This clone was recorded once. V and J are TRBV5-4 and TRBJ2-7; D gene unclear. Trimming pared 0 bases from V and 2 bases from J, leaving 3 bases between. The CDR3 contains 12 residues. CDR1 is SGHNT, CDR2 YYREEE, per germline (reference sequence). CDR3 sequence (DNA): TGTGCCAGCAGCTTGGACGCCTACGAGCAGTACTTC. Amino acids: CASSLDAYEQYF.

This chain uses TRBV12-3 or TRBV12-4 with TRBJ2-2, with D maybe TRBD1 (6 bases). The CDR3 has 13 residues. V shed 6 bases and J shed 6 bases, with 11 bases lying between them. Written as DNA, the CDR3 is TGTGCCAGCAGAACAGGGTCGCCCGGGGAGCTGTTTTTT. Residues: CASRTGSPGELFF.

The chain couples TRBV7-9 to TRBJ2-1, with D possibly matching TRBD1 (6 bases). CDR1 and CDR2 (germline): SEHNR, FQNEAQ (reference sequence). V lost 0 bases and J 0 bases, leaving 15 bases between the germline ends. The CDR3 sequence is 18 residues long. CDR3 in amino acids: CASSLALSDRPSYNEQFF. DNA for the CDR3: TGTGCCAGCAGCTTAGCCCTCTCTGACAGGCCCTCCTACAATGAGCAGTTCTTC.

The V call is TRBV12-2, the J call TRBJ1-2; the D call TRBD1 from the table was never checked on the DNA. TRBV12-2 is a known pseudogene. The length of the CDR3 is 15 residues. The CDR3 sequence: CASRPLREANYGYTF. The CDR3 region has the DNA TGTGCAAGTCGCCCCCTCAGGGAAGCGAACTATGGCTACACCTTC.